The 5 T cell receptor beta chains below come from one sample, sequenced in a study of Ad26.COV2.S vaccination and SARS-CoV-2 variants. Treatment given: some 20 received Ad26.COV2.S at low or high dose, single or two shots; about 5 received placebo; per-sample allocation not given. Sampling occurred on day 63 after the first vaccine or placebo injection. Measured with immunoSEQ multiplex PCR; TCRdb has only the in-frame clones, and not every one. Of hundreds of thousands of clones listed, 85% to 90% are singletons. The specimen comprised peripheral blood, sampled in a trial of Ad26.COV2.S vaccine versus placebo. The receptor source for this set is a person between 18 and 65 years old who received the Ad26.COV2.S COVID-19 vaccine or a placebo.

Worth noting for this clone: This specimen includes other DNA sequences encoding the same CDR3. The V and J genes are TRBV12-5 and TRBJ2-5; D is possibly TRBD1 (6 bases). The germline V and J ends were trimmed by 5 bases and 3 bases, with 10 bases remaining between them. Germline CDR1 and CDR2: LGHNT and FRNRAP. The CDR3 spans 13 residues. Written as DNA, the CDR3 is TGTGCTAGTGGTGCCTCAGGGGAAGAGACCCAGTACTTC. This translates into CASGASGEETQYF.

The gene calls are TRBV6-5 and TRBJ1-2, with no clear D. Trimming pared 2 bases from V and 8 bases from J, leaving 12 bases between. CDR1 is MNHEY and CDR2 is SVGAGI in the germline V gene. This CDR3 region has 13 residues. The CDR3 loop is CASSYLPPRGYTF. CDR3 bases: TGTGCCAGCAGTTACCTCCCCCCCCGCGGCTACACCTTC.

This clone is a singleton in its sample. CDR3 nucleotide sequence: TGCGCCAGCAGTAAGGGGCTCCCAAGTGGCTACACCTTC. It specifies CASSKGLPSGYTF. The rearrangement joins TRBV5-1 to TRBJ1-2, with a weak D call TRBD1 (5 bases). The CDR3 contains 13 residues. CDR1 is SGHRS and CDR2 is YFSETQ in the germline V gene. Trimming cost V 5 bases and J 7 bases, with 15 bases left between them. Using reference TRBV5-1 and TRBJ1-2 for the parts outside the CDR3, the full variable domain is KAGVTQTPRYLIKTRGQQVTLSCSPISGHRSVSWYQQTPGQGLQFLFEYFSETQRNKGNFPGRFSGRQFSNSRSEMNVSTLELGDSALYLCASSKGLPSGYTFGSGTRLTVV.

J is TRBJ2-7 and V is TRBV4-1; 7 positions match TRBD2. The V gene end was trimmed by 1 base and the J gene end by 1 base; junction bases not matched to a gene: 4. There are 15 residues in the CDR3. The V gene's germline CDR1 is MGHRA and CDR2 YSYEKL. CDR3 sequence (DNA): TGCGCCAGCAGCCAAGGGGAGGGACCTTCCTACGAGCAGTACTTC. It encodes CASSQGEGPSYEQYF.

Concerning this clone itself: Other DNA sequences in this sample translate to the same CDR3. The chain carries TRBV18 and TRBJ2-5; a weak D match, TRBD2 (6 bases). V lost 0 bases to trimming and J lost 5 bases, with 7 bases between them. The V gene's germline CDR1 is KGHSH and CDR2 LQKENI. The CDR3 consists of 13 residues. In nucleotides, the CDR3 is TGTGCCAGCTCACCACCGGGAGGTGAGACCCAGTACTTC. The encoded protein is CASSPPGGETQYF.